What follows are 24 T cell receptor beta chains derived from one specimen sequenced in a study of shared clonotypes between healthy human individuals. Measured with immunoSEQ multiplex PCR; TCRdb has only the in-frame clones, and not every one. The sample lists about 1,900,000 clones, less than 95% seen once, with 1.2% in the top ten. CD45RO-negative cells were positively selected for CCR7, leaving out terminally differentiated effector memory CD45RA+ cells. Sample: naive CD8+ T cells sorted from blood. These receptors came from a young man in good health.

This chain uses TRBV9 with TRBJ2-1; D possibly corresponds to TRBD2 (6 bases). This CDR3 is built from 14 residues. Trimming took 4 bases from V and 7 from J, leaving 15 bases between them. CDR1 and CDR2 (germline): SGDLS, YYNGEE. The CDR3, as DNA: TGTGCCAGCAGCCCCCGAGGAGGGGTGAATGAGCAGTTCTTC. Its translation: CASSPRGGVNEQFF.

The genes are TRBV2 and TRBJ2-7; a possible D gene is TRBD1 (5 bases). The CDR3 sequence is 12 residues long. In germline, CDR1 is SNHLY, CDR2 FYNNEI. Trimming cost V 3 bases and J 6 bases, with 9 bases left between them. The chain's CDR3 is CASSESGFEQYF. CDR3 sequence (DNA): TGTGCCAGCAGTGAGTCAGGGTTCGAGCAGTACTTC.

The chain employs TRBV4-1 and TRBJ1-2; D not certain. V lost 2 bases and J 11 bases, leaving 18 bases between the germline ends. The CDR3 extends over 14 amino acids. The germline V gene encodes CDR1 MGHRA and CDR2 YSYEKL. Here the CDR3 DNA reads TGCGCCAGCAGCCAACCCCGCGGCCCCTTGGGGTACACCTTC. It codes for CASSQPRGPLGYTF.

This chain uses TRBV6-5 with TRBJ2-2, with D unclear. CDR1 is MNHEY and CDR2 is SVGAGI in the germline V gene. Trimming took off 0 bases at V and 6 bases at J, with 5 bases between the two ends. This CDR3 has 13 residues. The CDR3 nucleotides are TGTGCCAGCAGTTACTCGATGTCCGGGGAGCTGTTTTTT. Its protein product is CASSYSMSGELFF.

The J gene is TRBJ2-1, the V gene TRBV27, with 9 nucleotides matching TRBD1. This CDR3 has 15 residues. Germline loops: CDR1 MNHEY, CDR2 SMNVEV (reference sequence). Trimming at V came to 1 base and at J to 4 bases, leaving 2 bases not matched to a gene. CDR3 sequence reads: CASSLWDRAYNEQFF. Here the CDR3 DNA reads TGTGCCAGCAGTTTATGGGACAGGGCGTACAATGAGCAGTTCTTC.

The chain combines TRBV9 with TRBJ2-2; no reliable D call. V lost 3 bases and J lost 4, with 13 bases in between. Germline CDR1 and CDR2: SGDLS and YYNGEE. This CDR3 region has 15 residues. CDR3 in amino acids: CASSARSSFTGELFF. In DNA, the CDR3 is TGTGCCAGCAGCGCCAGATCTTCTTTCACCGGGGAGCTGTTTTTT.

This clone was observed once. The V call is TRBV7-8, the J call TRBJ2-3; TRBD2 matches 12 bases. V shed 6 bases and J 6 bases; nucleotides not matched to a gene: 13. The CDR3 has 17 residues. The germline V gene has CDR1 SGHVS and CDR2 FQNEAQ. The CDR3 is CASSPLRGLAGGDTQYF. CDR3 nucleotide sequence: TGTGCCAGCAGTCCACTTCGAGGGCTAGCGGGGGGGGATACGCAGTATTTT.

The gene calls are TRBV10-2 and TRBJ1-2; D perhaps matches TRBD1 (5 bases). CDR1 WSHSY and CDR2 SAAADI come from the germline V gene. CDR3 size: 14 residues. Between the trimmed V and J ends, which lost 2 bases and 1 base, there was a span of 8 bases. The CDR3 DNA sequence: TGCGCCAGCAGTGAGGACGACAGTAACTATGGCTACACCTTC. Protein: CASSEDDSNYGYTF.

The chain's CDR3 is CASSEPHTGIGEAFF. The CDR3 DNA reads as TGCGCCAGCAGTGAGCCCCATACAGGGATTGGTGAAGCTTTCTTT. The rearrangement links TRBV10-2 to TRBJ1-1; TRBD1 might be the D (6 bases). The CDR3 covers 15 residues. Germline V gene lookup returns CDR1 WSHSY and CDR2 SAAADI. Trimming took off 2 bases at V and 7 bases at J, with 17 bases between the two ends.

V usage is TRBV5-6 and J usage is TRBJ1-5; no firm D call. This CDR3 has 15 amino acids. V gave up 1 base and J gave up 1 base, with 9 bases separating them. Germline V gene lookup returns CDR1 SGHDT and CDR2 YYEEEE. The chain's CDR3 is CASSLSPLSNQPQHF. CDR3 DNA sequence: TGTGCCAGCAGCTTGTCTCCACTGAGCAATCAGCCCCAGCATTTT.

The chain has TRBV28 and TRBJ2-3; a weak D match, TRBD2 (5 bases). V gave up 6 bases and J gave up 2 bases, with 15 bases separating them. Per germline, CDR1 MDHEN and CDR2 SYDVKM. CDR3 length: 15 amino acids. DNA of the CDR3: TGTGCCAGCAGCTTTTCGGACTCGCTCACAGATACGCAGTATTTT. Protein product: CASSFSDSLTDTQYF.

This sequence joins TRBV9 and TRBJ2-3, with 11 bases fitting TRBD2. The length of the CDR3 is 15 residues. CDR1 SGDLS and CDR2 YYNGEE come from the germline V gene. V lost 3 bases and J lost 6; bases outside the gene matches: 6. CDR3 sequence: CASSDSGRDLDTQYF. The CDR3, as DNA: TGTGCCAGCAGCGATAGCGGGAGGGATTTGGATACGCAGTATTTT.

The chain joins TRBV29-1 to TRBJ2-2, with a possible D match to TRBD2 (6 bases). Germline V gives CDR1 SQVTM, CDR2 ANQGSEA. The ends were cut back, 7 bases at V and 1 base at J, with 10 bases in the middle. The CDR3 runs 13 residues. The CDR3 bases are TGCAGCGGGGTAGCGGTGAACACCGGGGAGCTGTTTTTT. It codes for CSGVAVNTGELFF.

The J gene is TRBJ2-5, the V gene TRBV7-9; TRBD2 might be the D (5 bases). The germline gives CDR1 SEHNR, CDR2 FQNEAQ (reference sequence). With 4 bases removed from V and 5 bases from J, the gap between germline ends came to 11 bases. The CDR3 contains 13 residues. The CDR3 protein is CASSYGDWETQYF. The CDR3 DNA follows: TGTGCCAGCAGCTACGGGGATTGGGAGACCCAGTACTTC.

V gene TRBV7-3 combines with J gene TRBJ2-5, with D hard to call. The V end lost 1 base, the J end lost 1 base, and 4 bases lay between the germline ends. The CDR3 runs 13 residues. Per germline, CDR1 SGHTA and CDR2 FQGTGA. The CDR3, as DNA: TGTGCCAGCAGCTTAAACAGCCAAGAGACCCAGTACTTC. Encoded protein: CASSLNSQETQYF.

This sequence joins TRBV2 and TRBJ2-7; perhaps TRBD1 as D (6 bases). This CDR3 is 15 amino acids long. Trimming removed 4 bases at V and 1 base at J, with 14 bases between. Germline assignment: CDR1 SNHLY and CDR2 FYNNEI. This CDR3 is CASSGPQGFSYEQYF. CDR3 nucleotides: TGTGCCAGCAGTGGACCACAGGGATTTTCCTACGAGCAGTACTTC.

This clone was seen a single time. V is TRBV7-2 and J is TRBJ1-3, with D possibly being TRBD1 (5 bases). Germline assignment: CDR1 SGHTA and CDR2 FQGNSA. The CDR3 is 15 amino acids. With 5 bases removed from V and 0 bases from J, the gap between germline ends came to 11 bases. The CDR3 protein is CASSQGRTSGNTIYF. CDR3 DNA sequence: TGTGCCAGCAGCCAGGGACGGACCTCTGGAAACACCATATATTTT.

The chain employs TRBV29-1 and TRBJ2-3; 7 nucleotides agree with TRBD1. V was pared by 1 base and J by 2 bases, with 3 bases of the junction left unmatched. From germline, CDR1 is SQVTM and CDR2 ANQGSEA. The CDR3 spans 14 residues. CDR3 region: CSVEGDSYTDTQYF. In DNA form, the CDR3 reads TGCAGCGTTGAAGGGGACAGCTACACAGATACGCAGTATTTT.

This sequence joins TRBV6-5 and TRBJ2-1, with 7 bases lining up with TRBD1. This CDR3 comprises 16 residues. V was clipped by 3 bases and J by 7 bases; unmatched bases: 12. Looked up from germline, CDR1 is MNHEY and CDR2 is SVGAGI. The CDR3 nucleotides read TGTGCCAGCAGTTATAGTGTCACAGGGGTGGAGAATGAGCAGTTCTTC. Residues: CASSYSVTGVENEQFF.

V and J are TRBV7-9 and TRBJ2-5; 7 bases are shared with TRBD2. There are 16 residues in the CDR3. Germline CDR1 reads SEHNR; CDR2 reads FQNEAQ (reference sequence). V was pared by 5 bases and J by 2 bases, with 11 bases of the junction left unmatched. The CDR3 protein is CASSLPLGGPQETQYF. CDR3 in DNA: TGTGCCAGCAGCCTCCCATTGGGAGGGCCTCAAGAGACCCAGTACTTC. The variable domain in full, completed from reference TRBV7-9 and TRBJ2-5, reads DTGVSQNPRHKITKRGQNVTFRCDPISEHNRLYWYRQTLGQGPEFLTYFQNEAQLEKSRLLSDRFSAERPKGSFSTLEIQRTEQGDSAMYLCASSLPLGGPQETQYFGPGTRLLVL.

The rearrangement uses TRBV7-9 and TRBJ1-4; weak D call: TRBD1 (6 bases). Trimming removed 6 bases at V and 7 bases at J, with 15 bases between. Germline V CDR1 and CDR2: SEHNR, FQNEAQ (reference sequence). The CDR3 is made up of 14 amino acids. As DNA, the CDR3 is TGTGCCAGCAGTGAGGGGGGATCTGTTGAAAAACTGTTTTTT. The encoded protein is CASSEGGSVEKLFF.

V gene TRBV30 combines with J gene TRBJ2-1, with TRBD2 matching 8 bases. CDR3 size: 11 residues. V trimming: 5 bases; J trimming: 7 bases; junction bases outside the gene matches: 1. The germline V gene has CDR1 GTSNPN and CDR2 SVGIG (reference sequence). In nucleotides, the CDR3 is TGTGCCTGGGGACTAGCAAATGAGCAGTTCTTC. This sequence encodes CAWGLANEQFF.

A word on this clone: Other DNA sequences in this sample translate to the same CDR3. V usage is TRBV27 and J usage is TRBJ1-1; no clear D gene. This CDR3 is 13 amino acids long. Germline CDR1 MNHEY, CDR2 SMNVEV (reference sequence). Trimming removed 5 bases from V and 1 base from J, with 8 bases in between. The CDR3 is CASSLTANTEAFF. DNA of the CDR3: TGTGCCAGCAGTCTTACTGCGAACACTGAAGCTTTCTTT.

This clone showed up just once. The chain is built from TRBV6-4 and TRBJ1-1, with no clear D. Germline V gene lookup returns CDR1 MRHNA and CDR2 SNTAGT. The CDR3 has 13 residues. The V and J ends lost 8 bases and 6 bases respectively, with 16 bases between them. CDR3 sequence (DNA): TGTGCCAGCTCCGACTTTGGAGGATCTGAAGCTTTCTTT. As protein: CASSDFGGSEAFF.